The 30 T cell receptor beta chains given below trace back to one sample, sequenced in a study of cytomegalovirus exposure and HLA in healthy donors. Here immunoSEQ multiplex PCR was the method, and the copy in TCRdb shows in-frame clones only, minus some. In the table there are some 60,000 clones, about 94% of which are singletons. The sample comprised PBMCs. These receptors all stem from a man aged 18 to 30 in good health and CMV-seropositive.

The J gene is TRBJ1-2, the V gene TRBV27; D call uncertain. CDR3 size: 11 residues. Trimming pared 8 bases from V and 4 bases from J, leaving 8 bases between. Per germline, CDR1 MNHEY and CDR2 SMNVEV (reference sequence). CDR3 protein: CASSGGYGYTF. CDR3 nucleotides: TGTGCCAGCTCCGGAGGCTATGGCTACACCTTC.

This chain joins TRBV4-1 and TRBJ2-7, with 7 nucleotides matching TRBD1. The length of the CDR3 is 16 residues. The V and J ends lost 0 bases and 0 bases, in that order; junction bases with no gene match: 5. The germline V gene has CDR1 MGHRA and CDR2 YSYEKL. The CDR3: CASSQDPGTASYEQYF. Here the CDR3 DNA reads TGCGCCAGCAGCCAAGATCCCGGGACAGCCTCCTACGAGCAGTACTTC.

The CDR3 region is CASSEGFRVETQYF. CDR3 sequence (DNA): TGTGCCAGCAGTGAAGGGTTCAGGGTAGAGACCCAGTACTTC. The genes are TRBV6-1 and TRBJ2-5, with TRBD1 as a possible D gene (5 bases). V was trimmed by 1 base and J by 4 bases, leaving 10 bases between them. Per germline, CDR1 MNHNS and CDR2 SASEGT. The CDR3 spans 14 residues.

The V and J genes are TRBV28 and TRBJ1-4, with a tentative D call TRBD1 (6 bases). The germline V and J ends were trimmed by 4 bases and 4 bases, with 19 bases remaining between them. Germline V lookup: CDR1 MDHEN, CDR2 SYDVKM. The CDR3 is made up of 17 amino acids. CDR3 loop: CASSSLGLGAFNEKLFF. The CDR3 region has the DNA TGTGCCAGCAGTTCCCTTGGCCTGGGGGCCTTTAATGAAAAACTGTTTTTT.

This chain connects TRBV28 to TRBJ2-1; 9 bases match TRBD2. The CDR3 contains 15 residues. The junction had 3 bases not matched to a gene; V was cut back by 4 bases and J by 2 bases. Germline assignment: CDR1 MDHEN and CDR2 SYDVKM. The CDR3 loop reads CASSSSGGPYNEQFF. DNA for the CDR3: TGTGCCAGCAGTTCCAGCGGGGGGCCCTACAATGAGCAGTTCTTC.

The chain joins TRBV5-6 to TRBJ2-2; D not certain. Per the germline V gene, CDR1 is SGHDT and CDR2 is YYEEEE. The CDR3 runs 16 residues. The ends were cut back, 3 bases at V and 6 bases at J, with 18 bases in the middle. CDR3 bases: TGTGCCAGCAGCTCCTATAAGTTGAGGATTTCCGGGGAGCTGTTTTTT. Protein product: CASSSYKLRISGELFF.

V and J are TRBV11-2 and TRBJ2-5, with a weak D call TRBD1 (5 bases). This CDR3 is 15 amino acids long. Germline V CDR1 and CDR2: SGHAT, FQNNGV. The ends were cut back, 7 bases at V and 5 bases at J, with 20 bases in the middle. The CDR3 DNA is TGTGCCAGCACCCTCTCTTGGGCAGGGATTGAGACCCAGTACTTC. The encoded protein is CASTLSWAGIETQYF.

The chain employs TRBV28 and TRBJ1-2, with 10 bases aligning to TRBD1. There are 15 residues in the CDR3. V shed 2 bases, J shed 5 bases, and the junction held 5 bases outside the gene matches. Germline values: CDR1 MDHEN, CDR2 SYDVKM. The CDR3 protein is CASSLPPGQGYGYTF. For the CDR3, the DNA is TGTGCCAGCAGTTTACCGCCGGGACAGGGGTATGGCTACACCTTC.

The rearrangement uses TRBV9 and TRBJ1-2; no reliable D call. Germline V lookup: CDR1 SGDLS, CDR2 YYNGEE. The V end was cut by 3 bases, the J end by 4 bases, with 16 bases between. There are 15 residues in the CDR3. The CDR3 spells CASSAMLGAGYGYTF. The CDR3 nucleotides are TGTGCCAGCAGCGCGATGTTGGGCGCTGGCTATGGCTACACCTTC. The whole variable domain, remainder taken from reference TRBV9 and TRBJ1-2, is DSGVTQTPKHLITATGQRVTLRCSPRSGDLSVYWYQQSLDQGLQFLIQYYNGEERAKGNILERFSAQQFPDLHSELNLSSLELGDSALYFCASSAMLGAGYGYTFGSGTRLTVV.

The J gene is TRBJ2-7, the V gene TRBV11-1, with a weak D call TRBD2 (5 bases). Germline CDR1 reads SGHAT; CDR2 reads FQDESV (reference sequence). The CDR3 runs 13 residues. V lost 5 bases and J 7 bases, leaving 15 bases between the germline ends. CDR3 protein: CASSPRLYQEQYF. CDR3 coding DNA: TGTGCCAGCAGCCCACGACTATACCAAGAGCAGTACTTC.

This clone has just a few counts. The chain couples TRBV19 to TRBJ1-2; weak D call: TRBD1 (6 bases). Trimming removed 6 bases from V and 4 bases from J, with 12 bases in between. From germline, CDR1 is LNHDA and CDR2 SQIVND (reference sequence). This CDR3 region has 13 residues. CDR3 in amino acids: CASSFQDSYGYTF. The CDR3 DNA reads TGTGCCAGTAGCTTCCAGGACAGCTATGGCTACACCTTC.

The V gene is TRBV5-1, the J gene TRBJ1-1, with TRBD1 as a possible D gene (5 bases). CDR3 length: 16 residues. The germline V gene has CDR1 SGHRS and CDR2 YFSETQ. V shed 2 bases and J shed 1 base, with 15 bases lying between them. CDR3 DNA sequence: TGCGCCAGCAGCTTTTACCAGGGTAGGACGAACACTGAAGCTTTCTTT. Amino acids: CASSFYQGRTNTEAFF.

This chain links TRBV5-4 with TRBJ2-6; TRBD1 aligns across 7 bases. With V trimmed by 5 bases and J by 1 base, 6 bases remained unmatched. Germline V CDR1 and CDR2: SGHNT, YYREEE (reference sequence). This CDR3 spans 16 amino acids. The CDR3 coding sequence is TGTGCCAGCAGAGCAGGGGGTCTTTCTGGGGCCAACGTCCTGACTTTC. It yields the protein CASRAGGLSGANVLTF. Using reference TRBV5-4 and TRBJ2-6 for the parts outside the CDR3, the full variable domain is ETGVTQSPTHLIKTRGQQVTLRCSSQSGHNTVSWYQQALGQGPQFIFQYYREEENGRGNFPPRFSGLQFPNYSSELNVNALELDDSALYLCASRAGGLSGANVLTFGAGSRLTVL.

The chain uses TRBV10-1 and TRBJ1-4, with D unclear. V lost 3 bases, J lost 7 bases, and 9 bases lay in between. The CDR3 length is 13 residues. CDR1 is WNHNN and CDR2 is SYGVQD in the germline V gene (reference sequence). CDR3 in DNA: TGCGCCAGCAGTGACGTATCTAGTGAAAAACTGTTTTTT. This translates into CASSDVSSEKLFF.

CDR3 in DNA: TGTGCCAGCAGTTTACCCTCGACAGGGTCCCACGAGCAGTACTTC. Translating gives CASSLPSTGSHEQYF. The chain uses TRBV28 and TRBJ2-7; 7 bases fit TRBD1. Germline V gives CDR1 MDHEN, CDR2 SYDVKM. The CDR3 is made up of 15 amino acids. V was clipped by 2 bases and J by 5 bases; unmatched bases: 9.

The chain uses TRBV2 and TRBJ2-7; 8 bases are shared with TRBD1. Germline lookup yields CDR1 SNHLY and CDR2 FYNNEI. CDR3 length: 16 amino acids. V trimming: 6 bases; J trimming: 6 bases; junction bases outside the gene matches: 16. The CDR3 spells CASSQTSGGVSREQYF. The CDR3 coding sequence is TGTGCCAGCAGCCAGACCTCAGGGGGCGTAAGTCGCGAGCAGTACTTC.

This clone was found once. V and J are TRBV6-5 and TRBJ2-1; TRBD2 matches 9 bases. The CDR3 extends over 15 amino acids. V lost 5 bases and J lost 0; bases outside the gene matches: 2. From germline, CDR1 is MNHEY and CDR2 SVGAGI. The CDR3 DNA sequence: TGTGCCAGCAGTCGTAGCGGGAGCTCCTACAATGAGCAGTTCTTC. Translation: CASSRSGSSYNEQFF.

J is TRBJ2-7 and V is TRBV7-2; 9 nucleotides align to TRBD2. The CDR3 is 14 residues long. J lost 1 base, V lost 4 bases, and 2 bases had no gene match. Per germline, CDR1 SGHTA and CDR2 FQGNSA. As DNA, the CDR3 is TGTGCCAGCAGCTATAGCGGGAGATCCTACGAGCAGTACTTC. Translated, it gives CASSYSGRSYEQYF.

This chain joins TRBV6-1 and TRBJ2-7; 7 bases are a match to TRBD2. The CDR3 is 13 amino acids. V lost 6 bases, J lost 1 base, and 3 bases stayed unmatched. In germline, CDR1 is MNHNS, CDR2 SASEGT. The CDR3 bases are TGTGCCAGCAGAGCGGGATATTCCTACGAGCAGTACTTC. Its protein product is CASRAGYSYEQYF.

The CDR3 spells CASSADSMYPYGYTF. The CDR3 nucleotides are TGTGCCAGCAGCGCCGACAGTATGTATCCCTATGGCTACACCTTC. V usage is TRBV9 and J usage is TRBJ1-2; D is perhaps TRBD1 (5 bases). The CDR3 runs 15 residues. Germline assignment: CDR1 SGDLS and CDR2 YYNGEE. V lost 3 bases and J lost 4, with 16 bases in between.

V usage is TRBV27 and J usage is TRBJ2-7; a weak D match, TRBD2 (5 bases). CDR3 size: 16 residues. Per the germline V gene, CDR1 is MNHEY and CDR2 is SMNVEV (reference sequence). V lost 2 bases, J lost 2 bases, and 16 bases lay in between. This chain's CDR3 is CASSLDGERITYEQYF. For the CDR3, the DNA is TGTGCCAGCAGTTTAGATGGGGAGAGAATCACCTACGAGCAGTACTTC.

The CDR3 protein is CASSPGDRGFQETQYF. The CDR3 coding sequence is TGTGCCAGCAGTCCTGGGGACAGGGGTTTCCAAGAGACCCAGTACTTC. J is TRBJ2-5 and V is TRBV6-6; 10 nucleotides match TRBD1. This CDR3 contains 16 residues. Germline values: CDR1 MNHNY, CDR2 SVGAGI (reference sequence). The junction had 7 bases not matched to a gene; V was cut back by 5 bases and J by 1 base.

The chain couples TRBV27 to TRBJ2-3; perhaps TRBD2 as D (6 bases). The CDR3 extends over 17 amino acids. V was trimmed by 4 bases and J by 3 bases, leaving 20 bases between them. Germline values: CDR1 MNHEY, CDR2 SMNVEV (reference sequence). CDR3 DNA: TGTGCCAGCAGTTCCCAATTTGCGGGAAGAACGACAGATACGCAGTATTTT. As protein: CASSSQFAGRTTDTQYF.

The gene calls are TRBV2 and TRBJ2-7; 10 bases fit TRBD1. CDR3 length: 15 residues. The germline CDR1 and CDR2 sequences are SNHLY and FYNNEI. V was clipped by 7 bases and J by 2 bases; unmatched bases: 8. In DNA form, the CDR3 reads TGTGCCAGCACCCGGCCGGGACAGGGGACCTACGAGCAGTACTTC. Encoded protein: CASTRPGQGTYEQYF.

The chain carries TRBV21-1 and TRBJ1-2; TRBD1, the D gene given by the table, was not confirmed from the DNA. TRBV21-1 is a known pseudogene. CDR3 length: 14 residues. CDR3: CASSKGQGAHGYTF. CDR3 bases: TGTGCCAGCAGCAAAGGACAGGGGGCGCATGGCTACACCTTC.

The rearrangement uses TRBV9 and TRBJ2-3, with 9 bases that match TRBD2. CDR1 is SGDLS and CDR2 is YYNGEE in the germline V gene. The length of the CDR3 is 17 residues. The V segment lost 2 bases and the J segment 4 bases; nucleotides outside the gene matches: 11. The DNA for the CDR3 is TGTGCCAGCAGCGTTCGGGGCGCGGGAGGGCCCCCAGATACGCAGTATTTT. The encoded protein is CASSVRGAGGPPDTQYF.

This clone was seen only once. The V gene is TRBV11-2, the J gene TRBJ1-5; 8 bases align to TRBD1. CDR3 size: 15 residues. The V segment lost 1 base and the J segment 6 bases; nucleotides outside the gene matches: 5. Germline loops: CDR1 SGHAT, CDR2 FQNNGV. CDR3 in amino acids: CASSLGTGLTQPQHF. The CDR3 coding sequence is TGTGCCAGCAGCTTAGGGACAGGGTTGACTCAGCCCCAGCATTTT.

This chain links TRBV2 with TRBJ2-3, with D perhaps TRBD2 (7 bases). CDR1 is SNHLY, CDR2 FYNNEI, per germline. This CDR3 contains 14 residues. V was cut by 7 bases and J by 3 bases, with 14 bases left in between. The CDR3 is CASKKGGGTDTQYF. The DNA for the CDR3 is TGTGCCAGCAAGAAAGGGGGGGGGACAGATACGCAGTATTTT.

The chain has TRBV7-3 and TRBJ2-2; 8 bases map to TRBD2. Germline V gives CDR1 SGHTA, CDR2 FQGTGA. V was pared by 5 bases and J by 1 base, with 9 bases of the junction left unmatched. The CDR3 sequence is 17 residues long. The CDR3 loop reads CASSLRAGGRNTGELFF. DNA for the CDR3: TGTGCCAGCAGCCTCAGGGCGGGGGGCAGGAACACCGGGGAGCTGTTTTTT.

The chain links TRBV9 to TRBJ2-1; D may be TRBD2 (5 bases). The V end lost 3 bases, the J end lost 4 bases, and 8 bases lay between the germline ends. The CDR3 covers 13 residues. The germline CDR1 and CDR2 sequences are SGDLS and YYNGEE. The CDR3 region is CASSETSYNEQFF. In DNA form, the CDR3 reads TGTGCCAGCAGCGAAACTAGTTACAATGAGCAGTTCTTC. The variable domain in full, with the rest retrieved from reference TRBV9 and TRBJ2-1, is DSGVTQTPKHLITATGQRVTLRCSPRSGDLSVYWYQQSLDQGLQFLIQYYNGEERAKGNILERFSAQQFPDLHSELNLSSLELGDSALYFCASSETSYNEQFFGPGTRLTVL.